This passage covers 31 T cell receptor beta chains from one sample sequenced in a study of cytomegalovirus exposure and HLA in healthy donors. PCR amplification relied on 60 Vbeta primers (plus 13 Jbeta primers). Only in-frame clones appear in the TCRdb table, and some are missing; sequencing was by immunoSEQ multiplex PCR. The table shows approximately 140,000 clones, with more than 60% occurring only once. The sequenced material came from PBMCs. The receptor source for this set is a male donor in good health and CMV-seronegative.

V is TRBV27 and J is TRBJ2-1; unclear D gene. The length of the CDR3 is 12 residues. Germline V gives CDR1 MNHEY, CDR2 SMNVEV (reference sequence). V was cut by 5 bases and J by 9 bases, with 11 bases left in between. The CDR3: CASSQGDGEQFF. Here the CDR3 DNA reads TGTGCCAGCAGTCAAGGAGACGGTGAGCAGTTCTTC.

The chain recombines TRBV14 with TRBJ1-2; no reliable D call. Germline V gene sequence: CDR1 SGHDN, CDR2 FVKESK. CDR3 length equals 13 residues. V lost 0 bases and J lost 2, with 4 bases in between. CDR3 sequence reads: CASSQDVNYGYTF. The DNA of the CDR3 is TGTGCCAGCAGCCAAGATGTAAACTATGGCTACACCTTC. Full variable domain (missing parts from reference TRBV14 and TRBJ1-2): EAGVTQFPSHSVIEKGQTVTLRCDPISGHDNLYWYRRVMGKEIKFLLHFVKESKQDESGMPNNRFLAERTGGTYSTLKVQPAELEDSGVYFCASSQDVNYGYTFGSGTRLTVV.

The rearrangement joins TRBV18 to TRBJ1-3, with D maybe TRBD1 (6 bases). Germline CDR1 reads KGHSH; CDR2 reads LQKENI. The CDR3 runs 14 residues. V lost 4 bases and J 0 bases, leaving 7 bases between the germline ends. The DNA of the CDR3 is TGTGCCAGCTCACAGGACAGCTCTGGAAACACCATATATTTT. It is translated as CASSQDSSGNTIYF.

This chain connects TRBV6-1 to TRBJ2-5; 8 bases match TRBD1. Germline V gene lookup returns CDR1 MNHNS and CDR2 SASEGT. The length of the CDR3 is 13 residues. Germline trimming cut 6 bases from V and 1 base from J; bases unmatched to any gene: 1. The CDR3 DNA sequence: TGTGCCAGCAGGGACAGGGTCCAAGAGACCCAGTACTTC. Translated, it gives CASRDRVQETQYF.

This chain joins TRBV6-1 and TRBJ1-1; 12 positions match TRBD1. Trimming removed 8 bases from V and 5 bases from J; junction bases left unmatched: 9. There are 15 residues in the CDR3. Germline V lookup: CDR1 MNHNS, CDR2 SASEGT. The CDR3 loop is CASRGDRGRGTEAFF. CDR3 DNA sequence: TGTGCCAGCCGAGGGGACAGGGGGCGCGGAACTGAAGCTTTCTTT.

This rearrangement joins TRBV6-5 to TRBJ2-7, with TRBD1 matching over 7 bases. J was trimmed by 3 bases and V by 0 bases; bases with no gene match: 8. Germline V lookup: CDR1 MNHEY, CDR2 SVGAGI. The length of the CDR3 is 16 residues. CDR3 protein: CASSYSRAAGGYEQYF. CDR3 nucleotide sequence: TGTGCCAGCAGTTACTCGAGAGCGGCAGGGGGCTACGAGCAGTACTTC.

The V call is TRBV25-1, the J call TRBJ2-3; D is undetermined. V was shortened by 5 bases and J by 6 bases, with 6 bases between the two germline ends. The CDR3 runs to 11 residues. Germline V lookup: CDR1 MGHDK, CDR2 SYGVNS. The CDR3 loop is CASSQVDTQYF. The CDR3 bases are TGTGCCAGCAGTCAGGTGGATACGCAGTATTTT.

J is TRBJ2-1 and V is TRBV9; D gene uncertain. Per the germline V gene, CDR1 is SGDLS and CDR2 is YYNGEE. Trimming cost V 4 bases and J 5 bases, with 7 bases left between them. This CDR3 is built from 12 residues. The CDR3 DNA follows: TGTGCCAGCAGCCTGAGCGACAATGAGCAGTTCTTC. Its protein product is CASSLSDNEQFF.

As for this clone: In this CDR3 the conserved last residue, phenylalanine or tryptophan, is missing, so a read error is likely. In nucleotides, the CDR3 is TGTGCCAGCAGCGCCTCCGACCAGGGACAGGGGATCCACGAGCAGTACCTC. It yields the protein CASSASDQGQGIHEQYL. The chain recombines TRBV9 with TRBJ2-7, with 10 bases fitting TRBD1. The CDR3 is 17 residues long. V trimming: 3 bases; J trimming: 5 bases; junction bases outside the gene matches: 14. Per germline, CDR1 SGDLS and CDR2 YYNGEE.

The chain is built from TRBV28 and TRBJ2-2; D is undetermined. Germline V CDR1 and CDR2: MDHEN, SYDVKM. The CDR3 loop spans 13 amino acids. Trimming removed 6 bases at V and 3 bases at J, with 8 bases between. CDR3 in amino acids: CASSRSYTGELFF. The CDR3 DNA sequence: TGTGCCAGCAGCAGGTCGTACACCGGGGAGCTGTTTTTT.

Details on this clone: The junction and the germline gene differ at one end; a read error may be behind it. The V call is TRBV28, the J call TRBJ1-1, with TRBD1 as a possible D gene (6 bases). In germline, CDR1 is MDHEN, CDR2 SYDVKM. This CDR3 has 9 amino acids. Written as DNA, the CDR3 is TGTGCCAGCGGGTCTTGGGGACAATTT. Translating it yields CASGSWGQF.

This clone was seen more than once but under ten times. The chain employs TRBV4-1 and TRBJ1-1; TRBD1 might be the D (6 bases). CDR3 size: 15 residues. The germline CDR1 and CDR2 sequences are MGHRA and YSYEKL. The V and J ends lost 1 base and 0 bases respectively, with 9 bases between them. The CDR3 DNA sequence: TGCGCCAGCAGCCAAGCGGACAGATTGAACACTGAAGCTTTCTTT. It translates to CASSQADRLNTEAFF.

This clone was detected a few times. This rearrangement joins TRBV7-7 to TRBJ2-7; 13 bases are shared with TRBD2. This CDR3 is built from 16 residues. Germline V gene lookup returns CDR1 SSHAT and CDR2 FNYEAQ (reference sequence). Trimming took 5 bases from V and 2 from J; bases not matched to a gene: 6. CDR3 protein: CASSPKGLAGAYEQYF. In nucleotides, the CDR3 is TGTGCCAGCAGCCCGAAAGGACTAGCGGGGGCCTACGAGCAGTACTTC.

The chain uses TRBV4-3 and TRBJ1-1, with unresolved D. V lost 1 base, J lost 8 bases, and 17 bases lay in between. In germline, CDR1 is LGHNA, CDR2 YSLEER. The CDR3 extends over 15 amino acids. The CDR3 loop is CASSQARQVRGEAFF. In DNA, the CDR3 is TGCGCCAGCAGCCAAGCGAGGCAGGTCAGAGGGGAAGCTTTCTTT.

V and J are TRBV4-3 and TRBJ1-1; D not resolved. Germline values: CDR1 LGHNA, CDR2 YSLEER. V was pared by 1 base and J by 4 bases, with 13 bases between. This CDR3 is built from 15 residues. The CDR3 sequence: CASSQGTVSVTEAFF. The CDR3 DNA follows: TGCGCCAGCAGCCAAGGAACAGTTTCGGTCACTGAAGCTTTCTTT.

The chain joins TRBV7-9 to TRBJ1-1; 9 bases match TRBD1. Germline CDR1 and CDR2: SEHNR and FQNEAQ (reference sequence). Trimming removed 1 base from V and 5 bases from J; junction bases left unmatched: 5. CDR3 length equals 15 residues. CDR3 sequence reads: CASSLGTGGSTEAFF. CDR3 DNA: TGTGCCAGCAGCTTAGGTACAGGGGGCAGTACTGAAGCTTTCTTT. The full variable domain, with the rest looked up from reference TRBV7-9 and TRBJ1-1, is DTGVSQNPRHKITKRGQNVTFRCDPISEHNRLYWYRQTLGQGPEFLTYFQNEAQLEKSRLLSDRFSAERPKGSFSTLEIQRTEQGDSAMYLCASSLGTGGSTEAFFGQGTRLTVV.

This clone was counted between two and nine times. The CDR3 loop is CASSHRTGFYEQYF. The CDR3 bases are TGTGCCAGCAGCCACCGGACAGGCTTCTACGAGCAGTACTTC. The V gene is TRBV6-6, the J gene TRBJ2-7; 7 bases match TRBD1. CDR3 size: 14 residues. The J segment lost 3 bases and the V segment lost 6 bases, leaving 8 bases of the junction unmatched. Germline CDR1 MNHNY, CDR2 SVGAGI (reference sequence).

The chain is built from TRBV19 and TRBJ1-2; TRBD1 is a possible D gene (5 bases). Germline loops: CDR1 LNHDA, CDR2 SQIVND (reference sequence). The CDR3 has 14 residues. Trimming removed 6 bases from V and 4 bases from J, with 15 bases in between. The chain's CDR3 is CASSQDRGGYGYTF. The CDR3 bases are TGTGCCAGTAGCCAAGATAGGGGAGGCTATGGCTACACCTTC.

This clone occurred a few times. This rearrangement joins TRBV19 to TRBJ1-1, with a tentative D call TRBD1 (5 bases). In germline, CDR1 is LNHDA, CDR2 SQIVND (reference sequence). The CDR3 runs to 14 residues. V lost 3 bases to trimming and J lost 5 bases, with 13 bases between them. The CDR3: CASSIQGPGTEAFF. The CDR3 region has the DNA TGTGCCAGTAGTATCCAGGGCCCTGGTACTGAAGCTTTCTTT.

The V and J genes are TRBV6-5 and TRBJ1-6; TRBD1 agrees at 9 bases. The CDR3 totals 15 residues. Per germline, CDR1 MNHEY and CDR2 SVGAGI. V lost 0 bases to trimming and J lost 7 bases; unmatched junction nucleotides: 1. Here the CDR3 DNA reads TGTGCCAGCAGTTACTCCGGGACAGGGAATTCACCCCTCCACTTT. Translation gives CASSYSGTGNSPLHF.

This chain links TRBV27 with TRBJ2-7; D is unclear. This CDR3 has 16 amino acids. The ends were cut back, 2 bases at V and 2 bases at J, with 16 bases in the middle. The germline CDR1 and CDR2 sequences are MNHEY and SMNVEV (reference sequence). As DNA, the CDR3 is TGTGCCAGCAGTTTAATCCGAGGTCTATATACCTACGAGCAGTACTTC. Its translation: CASSLIRGLYTYEQYF.

The chain links TRBV6-5 to TRBJ1-2, with D possibly matching TRBD1 (5 bases). Germline-derived CDR1 and CDR2 are MNHEY and SVGAGI. CDR3 length equals 16 residues. The ends were cut back, 0 bases at V and 2 bases at J, with 13 bases in the middle. Here the CDR3 reads CASSYSPTALNYGYTF. Here the CDR3 DNA reads TGTGCCAGCAGTTACTCGCCGACAGCTTTAAACTATGGCTACACCTTC.

In its sample, this clone was seen a few times. This chain joins TRBV27 and TRBJ2-1; the match to TRBD2 covers 11 bases. The germline V gene encodes CDR1 MNHEY and CDR2 SMNVEV (reference sequence). V was clipped by 2 bases and J by 5 bases; unmatched bases: 11. The CDR3 sequence is 18 residues long. CDR3 nucleotide sequence: TGTGCCAGCAGTTTACGTTTTGGCGGGACTAGCGGCCACAATGAGCAGTTCTTC. The encoded protein is CASSLRFGGTSGHNEQFF.

This clone was observed a single time. The chain links TRBV18 to TRBJ1-1, with a tentative D call TRBD1 (5 bases). The CDR3 sequence is 16 residues long. The germline CDR1 and CDR2 sequences are KGHSH and LQKENI. Trimming left V 3 bases short and J 0 bases short, with 14 bases between. The CDR3 is CASSPQGRAMNTEAFF. The CDR3 DNA sequence: TGTGCCAGCTCACCTCAGGGAAGGGCCATGAACACTGAAGCTTTCTTT.

A few counts support this clone. V gene TRBV19 combines with J gene TRBJ2-3; D perhaps matches TRBD1 (6 bases). The CDR3 runs to 17 residues. CDR1 and CDR2 (germline): LNHDA, SQIVND (reference sequence). V gave up 5 bases and J gave up 5 bases, with 23 bases separating them. The CDR3 is CASSHSGTHQRGDTQYF. The CDR3 region has the DNA TGTGCCAGTAGTCACTCCGGGACACACCAGAGGGGAGATACGCAGTATTTT.

This sequence joins TRBV7-9 and TRBJ2-1; 7 bases are shared with TRBD2. Germline V gene data show CDR1 as SEHNR and CDR2 as FQNEAQ (reference sequence). The CDR3 length is 13 residues. Unmatched junction bases numbered 3, after V lost 1 base and J lost 9 bases. The CDR3 spells CASSLELASEQFF. The DNA for the CDR3 is TGTGCCAGCAGCTTAGAACTAGCGAGTGAGCAGTTCTTC.

CDR3 in DNA: TGTGCCAGTAGTCCCTCGAGAGCCTATGGCTACACCTTC. This sequence encodes CASSPSRAYGYTF. The chain is built from TRBV19 and TRBJ1-2; D is undetermined. Germline CDR1 is LNHDA and CDR2 is SQIVND (reference sequence). The CDR3 is made up of 13 amino acids. V was pared by 5 bases and J by 4 bases, with 11 bases between.

This chain joins TRBV9 and TRBJ1-1; D is uncertain. The germline gives CDR1 SGDLS, CDR2 YYNGEE. The length of the CDR3 is 14 residues. Trimming removed 4 bases from V and 11 bases from J, with 21 bases in between. CDR3 in DNA: TGTGCCAGCAGCCCTCAGCTAAGGCCCGGGGAGGCTTTCTTT. Protein sequence: CASSPQLRPGEAFF.

This chain links TRBV7-3 with TRBJ2-1; the match to TRBD1 covers 9 bases. The CDR3 loop spans 15 amino acids. Losses at the gene ends were 5 bases for V and 2 bases for J; bases not matched to a gene: 4. Germline V lookup: CDR1 SGHTA, CDR2 FQGTGA. The CDR3 nucleotides are TGTGCCAGCAGCCGCACAGGGGGCGCCTACAATGAGCAGTTCTTC. Translating it yields CASSRTGGAYNEQFF.

The chain couples TRBV7-2 to TRBJ1-6; 8 bases line up with TRBD1. The CDR3 consists of 16 residues. The germline gives CDR1 SGHTA, CDR2 FQGNSA. The J segment lost 7 bases and the V segment lost 1 base, leaving 6 bases of the junction unmatched. CDR3 DNA: TGTGCCAGCAGCTTAGGGGGCAGGGGGCTAAATTCACCCCTCCACTTT. As protein: CASSLGGRGLNSPLHF.

This clone occurred once. The rearrangement joins TRBV27 to TRBJ2-5; D might be TRBD1 (6 bases). Germline V gives CDR1 MNHEY, CDR2 SMNVEV (reference sequence). V was pared by 7 bases and J by 1 base, with 13 bases between. This CDR3 comprises 14 residues. In DNA, the CDR3 is TGTGCCAGCAAAACAGGGCCTACCCAAGAGACCCAGTACTTC. Translation gives CASKTGPTQETQYF.